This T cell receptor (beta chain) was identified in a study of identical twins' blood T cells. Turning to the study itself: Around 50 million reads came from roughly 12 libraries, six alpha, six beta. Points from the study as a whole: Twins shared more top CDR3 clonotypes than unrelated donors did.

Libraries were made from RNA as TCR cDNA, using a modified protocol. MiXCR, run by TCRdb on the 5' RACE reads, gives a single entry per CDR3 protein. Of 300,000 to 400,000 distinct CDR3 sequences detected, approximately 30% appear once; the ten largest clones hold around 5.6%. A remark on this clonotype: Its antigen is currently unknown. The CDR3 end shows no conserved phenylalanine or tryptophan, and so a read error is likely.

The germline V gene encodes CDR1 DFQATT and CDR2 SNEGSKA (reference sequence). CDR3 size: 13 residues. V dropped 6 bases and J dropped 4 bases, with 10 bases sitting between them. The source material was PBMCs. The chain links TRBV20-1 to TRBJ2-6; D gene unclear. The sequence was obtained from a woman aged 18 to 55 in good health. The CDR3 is CSAAKGGANVLTS. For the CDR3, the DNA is TGCAGTGCAGCAAAGGGAGGGGCCAACGTCCTGACTTCC.